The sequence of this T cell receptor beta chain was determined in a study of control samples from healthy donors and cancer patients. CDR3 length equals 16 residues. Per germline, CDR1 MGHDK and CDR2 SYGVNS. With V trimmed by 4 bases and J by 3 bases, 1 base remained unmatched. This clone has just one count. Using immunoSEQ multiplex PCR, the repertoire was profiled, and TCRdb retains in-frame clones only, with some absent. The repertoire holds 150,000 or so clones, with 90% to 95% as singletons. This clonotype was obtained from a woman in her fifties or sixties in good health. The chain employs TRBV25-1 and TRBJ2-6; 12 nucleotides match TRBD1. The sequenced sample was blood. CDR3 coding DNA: TGTGCCAGCAGTGGGGACAGGGGGCGTGGGGCCAACGTCCTGACTTTC. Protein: CASSGDRGRGANVLTF.